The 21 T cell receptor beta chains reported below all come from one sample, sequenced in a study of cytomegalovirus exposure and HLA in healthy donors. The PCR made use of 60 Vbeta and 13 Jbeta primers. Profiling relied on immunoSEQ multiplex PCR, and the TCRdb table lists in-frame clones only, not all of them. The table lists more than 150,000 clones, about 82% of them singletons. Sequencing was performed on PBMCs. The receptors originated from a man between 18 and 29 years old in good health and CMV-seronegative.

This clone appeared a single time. The CDR3 region is CASSGGTSVRPGELFF. CDR3 DNA: TGCGCCAGCAGCGGGGGGACTAGCGTCCGGCCCGGGGAGCTGTTTTTT. The J gene is TRBJ2-2, the V gene TRBV5-1, with 10 bases lining up with TRBD2. This CDR3 has 16 amino acids. CDR1 and CDR2 (germline): SGHRS, YFSETQ. J gave up 6 bases and V 4 bases, and 9 bases lay outside the gene matches. The full variable domain, in which reference TRBV5-1 and TRBJ2-2 provide the parts outside the CDR3, is KAGVTQTPRYLIKTRGQQVTLSCSPISGHRSVSWYQQTPGQGLQFLFEYFSETQRNKGNFPGRFSGRQFSNSRSEMNVSTLELGDSALYLCASSGGTSVRPGELFFGEGSRLTVL.

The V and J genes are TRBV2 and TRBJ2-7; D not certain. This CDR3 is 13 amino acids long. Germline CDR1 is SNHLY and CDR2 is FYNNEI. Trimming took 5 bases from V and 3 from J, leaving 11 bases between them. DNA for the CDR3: TGTGCCAGCAGTCTCACAGAGATCTACGAGCAGTACTTC. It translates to CASSLTEIYEQYF. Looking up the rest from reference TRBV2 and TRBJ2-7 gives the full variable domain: EPEVTQTPSHQVTQMGQEVILRCVPISNHLYFYWYRQILGQKVEFLVSFYNNEISEKSEIFDDQFSVERPDGSNFTLKIRSTKLEDSAMYFCASSLTEIYEQYFGPGTRLTVT.

Here the CDR3 reads CASRRADTQYF. The CDR3, as DNA: TGTGCCAGCAGGAGGGCAGATACGCAGTATTTT. V is TRBV6-5 and J is TRBJ2-3; possibly TRBD2 for D (5 bases). Germline CDR1 reads MNHEY; CDR2 reads SVGAGI. The CDR3 is made up of 11 amino acids. The V end was cut by 6 bases, the J end by 4 bases, with 5 bases between.

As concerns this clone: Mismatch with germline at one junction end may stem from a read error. The CDR3 spells CSSSLGQGENTEAFF. The CDR3 coding sequence is TGTTCCAGCAGCTTAGGGCAGGGGGAGAACACTGAAGCTTTCTTT. The chain couples TRBV7-9 to TRBJ1-1, with 7 bases fitting TRBD1. The germline V gene has CDR1 SEHNR and CDR2 FQNEAQ (reference sequence). The CDR3 totals 15 residues.

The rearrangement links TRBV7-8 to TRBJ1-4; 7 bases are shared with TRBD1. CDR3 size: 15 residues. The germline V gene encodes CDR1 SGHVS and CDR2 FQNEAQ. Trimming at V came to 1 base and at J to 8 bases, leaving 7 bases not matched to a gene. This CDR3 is CASSLGGGAGEKLFF. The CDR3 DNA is TGTGCCAGCAGCTTAGGAGGGGGCGCAGGGGAAAAACTGTTTTTT.

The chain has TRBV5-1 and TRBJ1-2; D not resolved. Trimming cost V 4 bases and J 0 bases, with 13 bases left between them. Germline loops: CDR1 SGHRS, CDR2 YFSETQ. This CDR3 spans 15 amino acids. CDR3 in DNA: TGCGCCAGCAGCCCGGAGGCCAGTGCTAACTATGGCTACACCTTC. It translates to CASSPEASANYGYTF.

The CDR3 protein is CASSPPGPGEEQYF. The DNA of the CDR3 is TGCGCCAGCAGCCCCCCGGGCCCGGGGGAAGAGCAGTACTTC. The genes are TRBV5-1 and TRBJ2-7, with a tentative D call TRBD2 (6 bases). Germline V gives CDR1 SGHRS, CDR2 YFSETQ. The V end lost 4 bases, the J end lost 7 bases, and 18 bases lay between the germline ends. The CDR3 is made up of 14 amino acids.

As DNA, the CDR3 is TGTGCCAGCAGTGGCCCGGGGGGACTACAGACCCAGTACTTC. This codes for CASSGPGGLQTQYF. V and J are TRBV25-1 and TRBJ2-5, with 7 bases that match TRBD2. V gave up 4 bases and J gave up 6 bases; unmatched junction bases: 8. Germline-derived CDR1 and CDR2 are MGHDK and SYGVNS. The CDR3 has 14 amino acids.

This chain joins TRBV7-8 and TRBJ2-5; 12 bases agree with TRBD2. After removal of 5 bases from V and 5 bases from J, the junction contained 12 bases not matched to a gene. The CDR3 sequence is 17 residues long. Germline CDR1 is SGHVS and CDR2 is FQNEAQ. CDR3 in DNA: TGTGCCAGCAGCCCAGGATCTAGCGGGAGGGCTTGGGAGACCCAGTACTTC. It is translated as CASSPGSSGRAWETQYF. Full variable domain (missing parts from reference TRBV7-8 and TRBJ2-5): GAGVSQSPRYKVAKRGQDVALRCDPISGHVSLFWYQQALGQGPEFLTYFQNEAQLDKSGLPSDRFFAERPEGSVSTLKIQRTQQEDSAVYLCASSPGSSGRAWETQYFGPGTRLLVL.

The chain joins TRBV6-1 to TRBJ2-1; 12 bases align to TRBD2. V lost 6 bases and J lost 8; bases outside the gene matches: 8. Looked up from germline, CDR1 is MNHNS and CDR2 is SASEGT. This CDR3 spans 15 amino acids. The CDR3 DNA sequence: TGTGCCAGCAGGGAAAGACTAGCGGGAGTTGATGAGCAGTTCTTC. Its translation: CASRERLAGVDEQFF.

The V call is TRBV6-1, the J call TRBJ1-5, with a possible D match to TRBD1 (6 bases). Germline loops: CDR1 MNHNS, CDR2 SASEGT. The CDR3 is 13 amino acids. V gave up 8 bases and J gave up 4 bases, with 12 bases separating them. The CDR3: CASSGRGNQPQHF. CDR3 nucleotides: TGTGCCAGCTCAGGGAGGGGGAATCAGCCCCAGCATTTT.

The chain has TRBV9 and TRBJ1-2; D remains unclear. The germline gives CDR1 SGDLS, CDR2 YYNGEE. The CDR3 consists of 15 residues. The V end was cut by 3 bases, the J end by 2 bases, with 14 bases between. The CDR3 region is CASSAGTMLNYGYTF. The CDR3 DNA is TGTGCCAGCAGCGCGGGTACAATGCTGAACTATGGCTACACCTTC.

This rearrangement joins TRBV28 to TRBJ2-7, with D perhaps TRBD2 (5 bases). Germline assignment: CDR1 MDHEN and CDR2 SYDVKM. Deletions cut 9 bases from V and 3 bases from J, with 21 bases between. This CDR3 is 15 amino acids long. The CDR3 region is CASYPREGSIYEQYF. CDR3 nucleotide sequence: TGTGCCAGTTACCCCCGGGAAGGCAGTATCTACGAGCAGTACTTC.

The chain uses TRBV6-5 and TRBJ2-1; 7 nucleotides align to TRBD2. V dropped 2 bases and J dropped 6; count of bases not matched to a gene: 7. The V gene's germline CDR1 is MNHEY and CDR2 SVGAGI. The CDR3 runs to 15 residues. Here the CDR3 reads CASSYEGRVVNEQFF. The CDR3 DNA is TGTGCCAGCAGTTACGAAGGGAGGGTCGTCAATGAGCAGTTCTTC.

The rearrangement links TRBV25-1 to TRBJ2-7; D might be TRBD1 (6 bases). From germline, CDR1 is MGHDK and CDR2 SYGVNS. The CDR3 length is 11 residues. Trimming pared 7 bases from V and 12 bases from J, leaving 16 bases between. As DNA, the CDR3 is TGTGCCAGCATAACAGGGTTGAGTTGGTACTTC. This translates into CASITGLSWYF.

CDR3 bases: TGTGCCAGCAGTTCCACAGGGAGAAACACTGAAGCTTTCTTT. The encoded protein is CASSSTGRNTEAFF. The chain links TRBV2 to TRBJ1-1; a possible D gene is TRBD1 (6 bases). Germline V gives CDR1 SNHLY, CDR2 FYNNEI. This CDR3 is 14 amino acids long. Trimming removed 5 bases at V and 2 bases at J, with 12 bases between.

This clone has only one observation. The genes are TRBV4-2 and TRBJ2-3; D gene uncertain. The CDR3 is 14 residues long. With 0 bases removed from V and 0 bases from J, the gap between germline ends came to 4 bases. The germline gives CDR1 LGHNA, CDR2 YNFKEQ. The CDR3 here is CASSQDSSTDTQYF. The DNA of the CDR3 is TGTGCCAGCAGCCAAGATTCTAGCACAGATACGCAGTATTTT.

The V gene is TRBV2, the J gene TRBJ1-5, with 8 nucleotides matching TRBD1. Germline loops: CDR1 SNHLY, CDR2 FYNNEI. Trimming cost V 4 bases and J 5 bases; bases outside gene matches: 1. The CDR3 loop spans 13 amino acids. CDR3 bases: TGTGCCAGCAGTGCGACAGGGGATCAGCCCCAGCATTTT. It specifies CASSATGDQPQHF.

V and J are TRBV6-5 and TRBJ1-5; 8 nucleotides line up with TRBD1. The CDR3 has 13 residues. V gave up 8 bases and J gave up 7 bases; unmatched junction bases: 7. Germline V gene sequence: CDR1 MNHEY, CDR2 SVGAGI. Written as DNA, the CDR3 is TGTGCCAGCCAGGGGGCCCCCGGGCAGCCCCAGCATTTT. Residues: CASQGAPGQPQHF.

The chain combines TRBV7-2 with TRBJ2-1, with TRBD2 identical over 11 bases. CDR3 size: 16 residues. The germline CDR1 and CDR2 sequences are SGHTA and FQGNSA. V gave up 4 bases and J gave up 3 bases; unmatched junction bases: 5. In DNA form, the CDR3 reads TGTGCCAGCAGCTCTCGACTAGCGGGGAGCTACAATGAGCAGTTCTTC. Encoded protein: CASSSRLAGSYNEQFF.

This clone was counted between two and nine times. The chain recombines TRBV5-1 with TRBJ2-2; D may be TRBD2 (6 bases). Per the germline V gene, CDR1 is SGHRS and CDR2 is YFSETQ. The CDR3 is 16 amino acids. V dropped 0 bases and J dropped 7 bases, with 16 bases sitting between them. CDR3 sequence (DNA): TGCGCCAGCAGCTTGGCGGGGGTCCGGTTCGGCGGGGAGCTGTTTTTT. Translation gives CASSLAGVRFGGELFF.